This T cell receptor beta chain was captured in a study of CD8 T cells in Susac syndrome. Study-level results: None of the CD4+ T cell repertoires in Susac syndrome showed clonal expansion.

CDR1 and CDR2 (germline): KGHSH, LQKENI. The CDR3 has 13 amino acids. Deletions cut 2 bases from V and 2 bases from J, with 5 bases between. Remarks on this clonotype: Its antigen remains unidentified.

Each Susac syndrome patient had definite or probable disease by recently defined criteria. Negative isolation was used for CD8+ and CD4+ T cells and FACS enrichment for TEMRA cells. RNA, at roughly 0.45 to 1 ug, was reverse transcribed with random hexamers. TCRdb fed the immunoSEQ multiplex PCR reads into MiXCR, producing one record per CDR3 protein. The sample has under 200,000 distinct CDR3 sequences, roughly nine tenths seen once. What was sequenced was CD4+ T cells from PBMCs. The source is a human donor with Susac syndrome. The chain links TRBV18 to TRBJ2-3, with no clear D. CDR3 in amino acids: CASSPGLTDTQYF. CDR3 nucleotides: TGTGCCAGCTCACCAGGCCTCACAGATACGCAGTATTTT. Variable domain in full (rest from reference TRBV18 and TRBJ2-3): NAGVMQNPRHLVRRRGQEARLRCSPMKGHSHVYWYRQLPEEGLKFMVYLQKENIIDESGMPKERFSAEFPKEGPSILRIQQVVRGDSAAYFCASSPGLTDTQYFGPGTRLTVL.